In this sample, the clone carrying this T cell receptor beta chain turned up a few times. Its antigen remains unknown. This record comes from a study of T cells after yellow fever vaccination. Overall study findings and caveats: A small proportion of clonotypes was detected in both the CD4 and CD8 compartments. Post-booster repertoires contained most primary-vaccination clones again (roughly 96% CD4, approximately 86% CD8). Weaker, the secondary response had a peak occurring faster, on day 5 versus 15.

In making TCR cDNA, 5'RACE template switching added a universal primer site and UMIs to it. TCRdb re-derived calls from the 5' RACE reads in MiXCR, one entry per CDR3 protein. The repertoire holds hundreds of thousands of distinct CDR3 sequences, 9% to 15% seen once, with 14% to 15% in the top ten. Sequenced here: PBMCs, sampled on the day of the yellow fever booster vaccination. This sequence originates from a man aged 30-40 years who received the YFV17D yellow fever vaccine.

The CDR3 DNA sequence: TGCAGTGCTAGAACTAGCTTGCCTGAGCAGTTCTTC. Amino acids: CSARTSLPEQFF. The chain joins TRBV20-1 to TRBJ2-1, with D tentatively TRBD2 (6 bases). Looked up from germline, CDR1 is DFQATT and CDR2 is SNEGSKA (reference sequence). Between the trimmed V and J ends, which lost 2 bases and 9 bases, there was a span of 11 bases. The length of the CDR3 is 12 residues.